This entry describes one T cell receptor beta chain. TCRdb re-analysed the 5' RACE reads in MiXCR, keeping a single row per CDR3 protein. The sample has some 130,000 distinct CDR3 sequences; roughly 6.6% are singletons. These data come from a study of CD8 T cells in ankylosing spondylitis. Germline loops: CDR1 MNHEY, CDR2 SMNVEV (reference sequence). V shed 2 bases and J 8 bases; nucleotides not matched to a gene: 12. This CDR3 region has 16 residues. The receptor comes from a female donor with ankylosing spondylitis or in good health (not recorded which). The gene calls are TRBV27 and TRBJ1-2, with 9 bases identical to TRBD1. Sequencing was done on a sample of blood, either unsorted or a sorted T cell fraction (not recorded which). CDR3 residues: CASSLKLGQGWKGYTF. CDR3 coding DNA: TGTGCCAGCAGTTTAAAGCTGGGACAGGGATGGAAGGGCTACACCTTC.